This TCR beta chain was sequenced during a study of cytomegalovirus exposure and HLA in healthy donors. Clones were sequenced by immunoSEQ multiplex PCR, and TCRdb holds only the in-frame ones, with some missing. The table records 210,000 or so clones, 85% to 90% of them present only once. From germline, CDR1 is SNHLY and CDR2 FYNNEI. This CDR3 contains 12 residues. Trimming cost V 8 bases and J 3 bases, with 11 bases left between them. This clonotype originated in a woman in her late teens or twenties in good health and CMV-seronegative. V usage is TRBV2 and J usage is TRBJ2-7; possibly TRBD2 for D (6 bases). The source material was PBMCs. Here the CDR3 DNA reads TGTGCCAGCGGGACTCCAGGCTACGAGCAGTACTTC. This codes for CASGTPGYEQYF.